This TCR beta chain was documented in a study of blood T cell repertoires in COVID-19. Study-wide background: T cells, B-cell-depleted T cells, or PBMCs provided the cDNA or gDNA that served as material.

Sequencing used immunoSEQ multiplex PCR; TCRdb keeps in-frame clones, though not all of them. Of approximately 100,000 clones detected, more than 80% appear once; the ten largest clones hold about 10%. The clonotype was recovered from a human donor in a cohort sampled during active COVID-19. Sequencing was done on a sample of peripheral blood.

The CDR3 DNA follows: TGTGCCAGCAGCCCGGGACTAGCAGAAGAGACCCAGTACTTC. Residues: CASSPGLAEETQYF. The chain combines TRBV11-3 with TRBJ2-5; 9 bases match TRBD2. CDR3 size: 14 residues. The junction had 4 bases not matched to a gene; V was cut back by 5 bases and J by 3 bases. The germline CDR1 and CDR2 sequences are SGHNT and YENEEA.